The text below deals with one T cell receptor (beta chain). The data derive from a study of T cells in lung cancer brain metastases. The V end lost 6 bases, the J end lost 1 base, and 14 bases lay between the germline ends. The CDR3 totals 14 residues. Germline assignment: CDR1 SGHRS and CDR2 YFSETQ. Clones were read by immunoSEQ multiplex PCR, and TCRdb kept only the in-frame ones, dropping some. The sample lists about 1,200 clones, about 86% occurring once. The sequenced sample was tumor tissue from a brain metastasis. The TCR was taken from a woman aged 60-70 years with non-small cell lung cancer that had spread to the brain. The rearrangement uses TRBV5-1 and TRBJ2-7, with a tentative D call TRBD1 (5 bases). CDR3: CASTPTGLSYEQYF. The CDR3 DNA is TGCGCCAGCACACCCACAGGATTATCCTACGAGCAGTACTTC. The variable domain in full, completed from reference TRBV5-1 and TRBJ2-7, reads KAGVTQTPRYLIKTRGQQVTLSCSPISGHRSVSWYQQTPGQGLQFLFEYFSETQRNKGNFPGRFSGRQFSNSRSEMNVSTLELGDSALYLCASTPTGLSYEQYFGPGTRLTVT.